One sample yielded the 25 T cell receptor beta chains listed below, sequenced in a study of cytomegalovirus exposure and HLA in healthy donors (dated by TCRdb to 2016 to 2017). The library was prepared using the immunoSEQ multiplex PCR assay. For the multiplex PCR, a mixture combining 60 forward primers for TCR Vbeta segments and 13 reverse primers for TCR Jbeta segments was used. Not all clones reach the TCRdb copy of this immuneACCESS table, which keeps in-frame sequences only. Checked studies attribute under half of the gap to unresolved V genes and leave the rest unexplained. The sample includes 85,000 to 120,000 clones, with less than 85% observed a single time. In total, the top ten clones hold around 2.6% of the sample. The specimen was PBMCs. The receptors come from a man in his forties in good health and CMV-seronegative.

J is TRBJ1-4 and V is TRBV11-2; no definite D call. The CDR3 spans 15 residues. Germline V gene lookup returns CDR1 SGHAT and CDR2 FQNNGV. Deletions cut 0 bases from V and 3 bases from J, with 8 bases between. CDR3 in amino acids: CASSLDLPANEKLFF. CDR3 nucleotide sequence: TGTGCCAGCAGCTTAGATCTGCCAGCTAATGAAAAACTGTTTTTT.

V and J are TRBV5-1 and TRBJ1-6, with D perhaps matching TRBD1 (5 bases). Germline V gene data show CDR1 as SGHRS and CDR2 as YFSETQ. V was shortened by 4 bases and J by 0 bases, with 11 bases between the two germline ends. The CDR3 is 16 residues long. CDR3 nucleotides: TGCGCCAGCAGCGGGGGGATGAGCTCCTATAATTCACCCCTCCACTTT. Its translation: CASSGGMSSYNSPLHF.

The CDR3 DNA reads TGTGCCAGCTCACCATCAGGGGCCCAGGGTAACGAGCAGTACTTC. Amino acid sequence: CASSPSGAQGNEQYF. The J gene is TRBJ2-7, the V gene TRBV18; D might be TRBD1 (6 bases). The length of the CDR3 is 15 residues. V was shortened by 2 bases and J by 5 bases, with 16 bases between the two germline ends. Germline V gene lookup returns CDR1 KGHSH and CDR2 LQKENI.

In this sample, this clone turned up once. The chain uses TRBV2 and TRBJ2-5; TRBD2 matches at 13 bases. The CDR3 consists of 15 residues. Trimming at V came to 6 bases and at J to 5 bases, leaving 6 bases not matched to a gene. The germline V gene encodes CDR1 SNHLY and CDR2 FYNNEI. CDR3 in DNA: TGTGCCAGCAGCGAGTGGACTAGCGGGGGTGAGACCCAGTACTTC. Translated, it gives CASSEWTSGGETQYF. Combining the CDR3 with reference TRBV2 and TRBJ2-5 gives the whole variable domain EPEVTQTPSHQVTQMGQEVILRCVPISNHLYFYWYRQILGQKVEFLVSFYNNEISEKSEIFDDQFSVERPDGSNFTLKIRSTKLEDSAMYFCASSEWTSGGETQYFGPGTRLLVL.

This clone was seen just once. The rearrangement links TRBV5-6 to TRBJ2-7; TRBD2 matches at 12 bases. Losses at the gene ends were 1 base for V and 4 bases for J; bases not matched to a gene: 3. Germline lookup yields CDR1 SGHDT and CDR2 YYEEEE. The CDR3 runs 15 residues. The chain's CDR3 is CASSLRTSGVYEQYF. Here the CDR3 DNA reads TGTGCCAGCAGCTTGAGGACTAGCGGGGTTTACGAGCAGTACTTC.

V and J are TRBV10-2 and TRBJ2-7; TRBD1 is a possible D gene (6 bases). Per germline, CDR1 WSHSY and CDR2 SAAADI. With 5 bases removed from V and 1 base from J, the gap between germline ends came to 12 bases. The CDR3 is made up of 14 amino acids. The CDR3 reads CASSMGHPSYEQYF. In DNA, the CDR3 is TGCGCCAGCAGTATGGGACACCCGTCCTACGAGCAGTACTTC.

V is TRBV10-3 and J is TRBJ1-2; TRBD1 matches 12 bases. CDR3 length: 17 amino acids. Per germline, CDR1 ENHRY and CDR2 SYGVKD. Germline trimming cut 0 bases from V and 3 bases from J; bases unmatched to any gene: 5. CDR3 DNA: TGTGCCATCAGTGAGTCGTTGGGACAGGGGGCGGACTATGGCTACACCTTC. As protein: CAISESLGQGADYGYTF.

This chain links TRBV28 with TRBJ2-7; D is possibly TRBD1 (5 bases). V lost 6 bases, J lost 5 bases, and 14 bases lay in between. The CDR3 consists of 13 residues. The germline gives CDR1 MDHEN, CDR2 SYDVKM. The CDR3: CASRLPGNDEQYF. CDR3 nucleotides: TGTGCCAGCAGACTACCAGGGAACGACGAGCAGTACTTC.

The chain carries TRBV10-3 and TRBJ2-5, with TRBD2 matching over 8 bases. The CDR3 consists of 14 residues. V was clipped by 3 bases and J by 5 bases; unmatched bases: 5. CDR1 and CDR2 from the germline V gene are ENHRY and SYGVKD. The CDR3 loop reads CAISDGGARETQYF. The CDR3 coding sequence is TGTGCCATCAGTGACGGGGGGGCCCGCGAGACCCAGTACTTC.

This chain uses TRBV10-3 with TRBJ2-1, with 10 positions matching TRBD1. Germline CDR1 is ENHRY and CDR2 is SYGVKD. CDR3 length equals 15 residues. V gave up 4 bases and J gave up 6 bases; unmatched junction bases: 6. CDR3: CAISARDRGSNEQFF. In DNA form, the CDR3 reads TGTGCCATCAGTGCCCGGGACAGGGGTAGCAATGAGCAGTTCTTC.

The V gene is TRBV6-5, the J gene TRBJ2-2, with D possibly matching TRBD1 (6 bases). Trimming shortened V by 6 bases and J by 6 bases, and 14 bases separated the two germline ends. Germline CDR1 MNHEY, CDR2 SVGAGI. CDR3 length: 14 residues. The DNA of the CDR3 is TGTGCCAGCAGGCAACAGGGATCGGCCGGGGAGCTGTTTTTT. Amino acids: CASRQQGSAGELFF.

The chain recombines TRBV14 with TRBJ1-6; D is uncertain. Germline CDR1 and CDR2: SGHDN and FVKESK. The CDR3 has 15 amino acids. V lost 6 bases and J 0 bases, leaving 9 bases between the germline ends. In nucleotides, the CDR3 is TGTGCCAGCAGAAGTGTGCGCTCCTATAATTCACCCCTCCACTTT. Amino acid sequence: CASRSVRSYNSPLHF.

This chain links TRBV27 with TRBJ2-2; 11 bases fit TRBD2. The V segment lost 6 bases and the J segment 7 bases; nucleotides outside the gene matches: 4. The CDR3 spans 14 residues. Germline V gene sequence: CDR1 MNHEY, CDR2 SMNVEV (reference sequence). This CDR3 is CASRLAGGFGELFF. In nucleotides, the CDR3 is TGTGCCAGCAGGCTAGCGGGGGGCTTCGGGGAGCTGTTTTTT.

This clone was seen a handful of times. This chain joins TRBV6-5 and TRBJ1-3; 10 bases map to TRBD1. This CDR3 contains 15 residues. CDR1 and CDR2 (germline): MNHEY, SVGAGI. V shed 6 bases, J shed 3 bases, and the junction held 5 bases outside the gene matches. The CDR3: CASRRTGGGGNTIYF. CDR3 sequence (DNA): TGTGCCAGCAGAAGGACAGGGGGAGGTGGAAACACCATATATTTT.

The V gene is TRBV30, the J gene TRBJ1-1, with a tentative D call TRBD1 (6 bases). Germline V gives CDR1 GTSNPN, CDR2 SVGIG (reference sequence). There are 13 residues in the CDR3. Trimming removed 4 bases at V and 1 base at J, with 10 bases between. For the CDR3, the DNA is TGTGCCTGGACTCGACAGGAGAACACTGAAGCTTTCTTT. As protein: CAWTRQENTEAFF.

This clone was seen only once. This chain uses TRBV27 with TRBJ2-2, with 8 bases identical to TRBD2. The CDR3 has 14 amino acids. J gave up 3 bases and V 6 bases, and 3 bases lay outside the gene matches. Per germline, CDR1 MNHEY and CDR2 SMNVEV (reference sequence). The CDR3: CASRRGADTGELFF. CDR3 coding DNA: TGTGCCAGCAGGCGGGGGGCAGACACCGGGGAGCTGTTTTTT.

The chain carries TRBV19 and TRBJ2-5, with 15 nucleotides matching TRBD2. From germline, CDR1 is LNHDA and CDR2 SQIVND (reference sequence). The CDR3 loop spans 18 amino acids. Trimming removed 5 bases from V and 3 bases from J; junction bases left unmatched: 10. The CDR3 protein is CASSAGTSGGTLEETQYF. CDR3 in DNA: TGTGCCAGTAGTGCAGGGACTAGCGGGGGGACCCTGGAAGAGACCCAGTACTTC. The variable domain in full, completed from reference TRBV19 and TRBJ2-5, reads DGGITQSPKYLFRKEGQNVTLSCEQNLNHDAMYWYRQDPGQGLRLIYYSQIVNDFQKGDIAEGYSVSREKKESFPLTVTSAQKNPTAFYLCASSAGTSGGTLEETQYFGPGTRLLVL.

In regard to this clone: At one of its ends the junction is not consistent with the germline gene, which may arise from a read error. The chain has TRBV5-1 and TRBJ1-1, with 8 bases matching TRBD1. CDR1 and CDR2 from the germline V gene are SGHRS and YFSETQ. There are 15 residues in the CDR3. The CDR3 DNA is TGCGTCAGCAGCTTATCCGGGACAGGGAACACTGAAGCTTTCTTT. It is translated as CVSSLSGTGNTEAFF.

This chain uses TRBV10-3 with TRBJ1-4; D gene uncertain. This CDR3 has 14 residues. In germline, CDR1 is ENHRY, CDR2 SYGVKD. With 0 bases removed from V and 10 bases from J, the gap between germline ends came to 12 bases. The CDR3 loop is CAISESGTAGKLFF. The CDR3 DNA reads TGTGCCATCAGTGAGTCCGGCACCGCGGGAAAACTGTTTTTT.

The rearrangement uses TRBV18 and TRBJ2-7, with 9 bases fitting TRBD1. The CDR3 length is 17 residues. Unmatched junction bases numbered 14, after V lost 3 bases and J lost 5 bases. Germline V gene data show CDR1 as KGHSH and CDR2 as LQKENI. CDR3 region: CASSPVSSRGQGHEQYF. DNA of the CDR3: TGTGCCAGCTCACCTGTCTCGAGTCGGGGACAGGGCCACGAGCAGTACTTC.

The chain has TRBV6-5 and TRBJ1-1, with D perhaps TRBD1 (6 bases). This CDR3 is built from 13 residues. The V end was cut by 7 bases, the J end by 5 bases, with 14 bases between. Germline V gene lookup returns CDR1 MNHEY and CDR2 SVGAGI. CDR3 DNA sequence: TGTGCCAGCAACCCCAGGGGATGGACTGAAGCTTTCTTT. Amino acid sequence: CASNPRGWTEAFF.

The V gene is TRBV5-1, the J gene TRBJ1-1; unclear D gene. Germline loops: CDR1 SGHRS, CDR2 YFSETQ. The CDR3 runs to 13 residues. Between the trimmed V and J ends, which lost 6 bases and 0 bases, there was a span of 9 bases. CDR3 in amino acids: CASTRALNTEAFF. The DNA for the CDR3 is TGCGCCAGCACCCGAGCCCTGAACACTGAAGCTTTCTTT. Drawing the rest from reference TRBV5-1 and TRBJ1-1, the complete variable domain is KAGVTQTPRYLIKTRGQQVTLSCSPISGHRSVSWYQQTPGQGLQFLFEYFSETQRNKGNFPGRFSGRQFSNSRSEMNVSTLELGDSALYLCASTRALNTEAFFGQGTRLTVV.

V is TRBV7-6 and J is TRBJ1-2; TRBD1 matches at 11 bases. CDR1 is SGHVS and CDR2 is FNYEAQ in the germline V gene. The trim removed 2 bases at V and 2 bases at J, leaving 4 bases unmatched. The CDR3 is made up of 16 amino acids. Written as DNA, the CDR3 is TGTGCCAGCAGCTTAAGGGACAGGGGGACGAACTATGGCTACACCTTC. It encodes CASSLRDRGTNYGYTF.

The chain combines TRBV13 with TRBJ2-1; D possibly corresponds to TRBD2 (6 bases). The germline CDR1 and CDR2 sequences are PRHDT and FYEKMQ (reference sequence). V was clipped by 3 bases and J by 3 bases, with 9 bases between them. The length of the CDR3 is 14 residues. CDR3 sequence reads: CASSFAGFYNEQFF. CDR3 DNA: TGTGCCAGCAGCTTTGCGGGGTTCTACAATGAGCAGTTCTTC.

This clone has only a few counts. The rearrangement joins TRBV30 to TRBJ2-2; D is possibly TRBD2 (6 bases). CDR1 is GTSNPN, CDR2 SVGIG, per germline (reference sequence). This CDR3 is 16 amino acids long. With 0 bases removed from V and 3 bases from J, the gap between germline ends came to 14 bases. CDR3 in amino acids: CAWSVLGGTDTGELFF. For the CDR3, the DNA is TGTGCCTGGAGTGTACTGGGCGGGACGGACACCGGGGAGCTGTTTTTT.